This TCR beta chain was found in a study of STAT5B mutations in CD4+ large granular lymphocyte leukemia. About the study: CD8+ depletion followed by anti-CD4 microbead selection was applied to cryopreserved cells.

The study, taken as a whole, reports: Data were not HLA-matched across samples. TRBV06-family usage was enriched in top patient clones (8/27) versus controls (2/35).

Bead-separated CD4+, CD4+CD8+, CD57+ or CD56+ fractions, or PBMC, were used. TCRdb's table, derived via immunoSEQ multiplex PCR, lists solely in-frame clones and lacks some. The sample holds over 2,000 clones, 80% to 90% seen once. Notes on this clone: The antigen is undetermined.

This CDR3 contains 13 residues. The V end was cut by 7 bases, the J end by 5 bases, with 13 bases between. Germline loops: CDR1 SGHTA, CDR2 FQGTGA. Sequencing was done on a sample of PBMCs. The TCR originated in a woman between 70 and 85 years old with CD4+ T-cell large granular lymphocyte leukemia. The V gene is TRBV7-3, the J gene TRBJ2-3; D might be TRBD2 (6 bases). The CDR3 DNA follows: TGTGCCAGCACCAATGCGGGGAGAGATACGCAGTATTTT. It encodes CASTNAGRDTQYF.